The 27 T cell receptor beta chains below all came from one sample that was sequenced in a study of cytomegalovirus exposure and HLA in healthy donors. In the PCR, 60 Vbeta and 13 Jbeta primers were used. TCRdb's table, derived via immunoSEQ multiplex PCR, lists solely in-frame clones and lacks some. The sample consists of 150,000 to 200,000 clones, approximately 80% of them appearing once. The source material was PBMCs. These receptors all come from a male donor in good health and CMV-seropositive.

The rearrangement links TRBV6-6 to TRBJ2-2; D may be TRBD1 (5 bases). This CDR3 contains 14 residues. Germline values: CDR1 MNHNY, CDR2 SVGAGI (reference sequence). V lost 8 bases, J lost 6 bases, and 16 bases lay in between. CDR3 sequence (DNA): TGTGCCAGCCGGCCGGACACCTTCTCCGGGGAGCTGTTTTTT. Its protein product is CASRPDTFSGELFF.

V usage is TRBV30 and J usage is TRBJ1-6, with D unresolved. From germline, CDR1 is GTSNPN and CDR2 SVGIG (reference sequence). V lost 5 bases, J lost 0 bases, and 5 bases lay in between. The length of the CDR3 is 13 residues. The CDR3 is CAWESSYNSPLHF. CDR3 bases: TGTGCCTGGGAGAGCTCCTATAATTCACCCCTCCACTTT.

This clone showed up just once. This chain connects TRBV5-1 to TRBJ1-2; D gene uncertain. The germline gives CDR1 SGHRS, CDR2 YFSETQ. This CDR3 is built from 15 residues. The V and J ends lost 4 bases and 4 bases respectively, with 17 bases between them. CDR3 sequence reads: CASSREESRSYGYTF. In DNA, the CDR3 is TGCGCCAGCAGCCGGGAGGAAAGTCGGTCCTATGGCTACACCTTC.

The genes are TRBV10-1 and TRBJ1-4, with unresolved D. In germline, CDR1 is WNHNN, CDR2 SYGVQD (reference sequence). Trimming took off 2 bases at V and 4 bases at J, with 11 bases between the two ends. The CDR3 length is 15 residues. In nucleotides, the CDR3 is TGCGCCAGCAGTGAGGTGTCTGCAGTTAATGAAAAACTGTTTTTT. This codes for CASSEVSAVNEKLFF.

J is TRBJ2-1 and V is TRBV9, with TRBD2 matching 8 bases. The trim removed 1 base at V and 3 bases at J, leaving 15 bases unmatched. The CDR3 length is 19 residues. The germline V gene encodes CDR1 SGDLS and CDR2 YYNGEE. CDR3 loop: CASSVTPLLGAGGYNEQFF. Written as DNA, the CDR3 is TGTGCCAGCAGCGTAACCCCATTATTAGGGGCGGGGGGCTACAATGAGCAGTTCTTC.

The V call is TRBV6-6, the J call TRBJ1-5, with 8 positions matching TRBD1. Losses at the gene ends were 6 bases for V and 8 bases for J; bases not matched to a gene: 6. This CDR3 contains 13 residues. CDR1 is MNHNY, CDR2 SVGAGI, per germline (reference sequence). The CDR3 is CASRAGQGEPQHF. CDR3 bases: TGTGCCAGCAGAGCCGGACAGGGTGAGCCCCAGCATTTT.

The chain has TRBV2 and TRBJ2-1; no clear D. V lost 3 bases, J lost 10 bases, and 13 bases lay in between. In germline, CDR1 is SNHLY, CDR2 FYNNEI. The length of the CDR3 is 13 residues. In DNA form, the CDR3 reads TGTGCCAGCAGTGACTCTCTCAGTAACGAGCAGTTCTTC. Amino acids: CASSDSLSNEQFF.

CDR3 sequence: CASSHFGNEKLFF. The CDR3 DNA sequence: TGTGCCAGCAGCCACTTCGGTAATGAAAAACTGTTTTTT. The chain links TRBV7-8 to TRBJ1-4; D ambiguous. The CDR3 has 13 residues. The germline V gene encodes CDR1 SGHVS and CDR2 FQNEAQ. Trimming pared 5 bases from V and 4 bases from J, leaving 8 bases between. Full variable domain (outside the CDR3, taken from reference TRBV7-8 and TRBJ1-4): GAGVSQSPRYKVAKRGQDVALRCDPISGHVSLFWYQQALGQGPEFLTYFQNEAQLDKSGLPSDRFFAERPEGSVSTLKIQRTQQEDSAVYLCASSHFGNEKLFFGSGTQLSVL.

V is TRBV6-1 and J is TRBJ1-5; tentatively, D is TRBD1 (5 bases). Trimming removed 2 bases at V and 6 bases at J, with 14 bases between. Germline V gives CDR1 MNHNS, CDR2 SASEGT. The CDR3 covers 15 residues. The CDR3 DNA reads as TGTGCCAGCAGTGAACGGACATTGGGTCCTCAGCCCCAGCATTTT. Translating gives CASSERTLGPQPQHF.

The CDR3 nucleotides are TGCGCCAGCAGCTTGGCCGAGACAGGGGACACTGAAGCTTTCTTT. It specifies CASSLAETGDTEAFF. The chain uses TRBV5-1 and TRBJ1-1, with 8 bases matching TRBD1. V gave up 0 bases and J gave up 3 bases; unmatched junction bases: 4. Germline lookup yields CDR1 SGHRS and CDR2 YFSETQ. The CDR3 is made up of 15 amino acids.

This clone occurred once. The CDR3 nucleotides are TGTGCCAGCACGAGTCAGGGGTGTGAAGCTTTCTTT. This translates into CASTSQGCEAFF. The rearrangement uses TRBV13 and TRBJ1-1; tentative D call: TRBD1 (6 bases). The CDR3 is 12 residues long. V lost 7 bases and J lost 7, with 13 bases in between. The V gene's germline CDR1 is PRHDT and CDR2 FYEKMQ (reference sequence). Combining the CDR3 with reference TRBV13 and TRBJ1-1 gives the whole variable domain AAGVIQSPRHLIKEKRETATLKCYPIPRHDTVYWYQQGPGQDPQFLISFYEKMQSDKGSIPDRFSAQQFSDYHSELNMSSLELGDSALYFCASTSQGCEAFFGQGTRLTVV.

This sequence joins TRBV5-4 and TRBJ2-1; 7 positions agree with TRBD2. The junction had 6 bases not matched to a gene; V was cut back by 1 base and J by 5 bases. Germline CDR1 is SGHNT and CDR2 is YYREEE (reference sequence). CDR3 length equals 15 residues. The CDR3 bases are TGTGCCAGCAGCTTGTTAAGCGGGGCCCACAATGAGCAGTTCTTC. Amino acid sequence: CASSLLSGAHNEQFF.

This chain links TRBV5-1 with TRBJ2-3; possible D gene TRBD2, 5 bases. The CDR3 extends over 15 amino acids. V lost 4 bases, J lost 2 bases, and 14 bases lay in between. Per the germline V gene, CDR1 is SGHRS and CDR2 is YFSETQ. CDR3 sequence reads: CASSRGLPSTDTQYF. In nucleotides, the CDR3 is TGCGCCAGCAGCCGAGGACTGCCCTCCACAGATACGCAGTATTTT.

The gene calls are TRBV6-5 and TRBJ2-5; D gene uncertain. The assigned J gene may be wrong: the sequence end matches TRBJ2-7 better. CDR3 length equals 13 residues. The germline V gene has CDR1 MNHEY and CDR2 SVGAGI. DNA for the CDR3: TGTGCCAGCAGTTACCAAATCGCGTACGAGCAGTACTTC. This translates into CASSYQIAYEQYF.

Comment on this clone: One end of the junction does not line up with germline, which may come from a read error. The chain couples TRBV7-9 to TRBJ2-7; TRBD2 matches at 8 bases. The CDR3 contains 17 residues. Germline-derived CDR1 and CDR2 are SEHNR and FQNEAQ (reference sequence). Here the CDR3 reads CSSRRFFGGGVSYEQYF. As DNA, the CDR3 is TGTTCCAGCAGGAGATTCTTCGGGGGGGGAGTCTCCTACGAGCAGTACTTC.

The rearrangement joins TRBV16 to TRBJ1-6; D ambiguous. The germline V gene encodes CDR1 KGHSY and CDR2 FQNENV. This CDR3 is 15 amino acids long. V lost 4 bases and J 9 bases, leaving 16 bases between the germline ends. CDR3 coding DNA: TGTGCCAGCAGCCGCCAGTCCGGGGAAGGTTCACCCCTCCACTTT. Protein sequence: CASSRQSGEGSPLHF.

V usage is TRBV11-2 and J usage is TRBJ2-1; 9 positions agree with TRBD1. Germline CDR1 is SGHAT and CDR2 is FQNNGV. With V trimmed by 5 bases and J by 7 bases, 9 bases remained unmatched. The CDR3 is 15 amino acids. This CDR3 is CASSNNRGQRNEQFF. The CDR3 nucleotides read TGTGCCAGCAGCAACAACAGGGGGCAACGTAATGAGCAGTTCTTC. The entire variable domain, with the rest obtained from reference TRBV11-2 and TRBJ2-1, is as follows: EAGVAQSPRYKIIEKRQSVAFWCNPISGHATLYWYQQILGQGPKLLIQFQNNGVVDDSQLPKDRFSAERLKGVDSTLKIQPAKLEDSAVYLCASSNNRGQRNEQFFGPGTRLTVL.

The CDR3 protein is CAWSPRGRMNTEAFF. The CDR3 bases are TGTGCCTGGAGTCCCAGGGGGCGCATGAACACTGAAGCTTTCTTT. V usage is TRBV30 and J usage is TRBJ1-1; 8 bases are a match to TRBD1. The germline V gene has CDR1 GTSNPN and CDR2 SVGIG (reference sequence). Trimming removed 2 bases from V and 0 bases from J; junction bases left unmatched: 5. The CDR3 extends over 15 amino acids.

This clone appeared a few times. V gene TRBV13 combines with J gene TRBJ1-1, with D perhaps matching TRBD1 (5 bases). Germline assignment: CDR1 PRHDT and CDR2 FYEKMQ (reference sequence). Trimming stripped 1 base from V and 2 bases from J, with 11 bases between. The CDR3 runs to 15 residues. CDR3 sequence (DNA): TGTGCCAGCAGCTTAGAGACAGATCCAAACACTGAAGCTTTCTTT. Translation gives CASSLETDPNTEAFF.

Here the CDR3 reads CASSLDNRGTNGYTF. As DNA, the CDR3 is TGCGCCAGCAGCTTGGATAACAGGGGAACTAATGGCTACACCTTC. This sequence joins TRBV5-1 and TRBJ1-2; 7 bases fit TRBD1. CDR1 and CDR2 from the germline V gene are SGHRS and YFSETQ. The CDR3 has 15 residues. V was pared by 0 bases and J by 6 bases, with 8 bases of the junction left unmatched. Filled out from reference TRBV5-1 and TRBJ1-2, the complete variable domain reads KAGVTQTPRYLIKTRGQQVTLSCSPISGHRSVSWYQQTPGQGLQFLFEYFSETQRNKGNFPGRFSGRQFSNSRSEMNVSTLELGDSALYLCASSLDNRGTNGYTFGSGTRLTVV.

The CDR3 DNA reads as TGTGCCAGCAGCTTACCCCTGCCGGTAGCGGGGGACGGCTACAATGAGCAGTTCTTC. Amino acid sequence: CASSLPLPVAGDGYNEQFF. The chain joins TRBV7-9 to TRBJ2-1, with 9 bases matching TRBD2. Germline CDR1 reads SEHNR; CDR2 reads FQNEAQ (reference sequence). V gave up 2 bases and J gave up 3 bases; unmatched junction bases: 14. CDR3 length: 19 amino acids. The whole variable domain, filled in from reference TRBV7-9 and TRBJ2-1, reads DTGVSQNPRHKITKRGQNVTFRCDPISEHNRLYWYRQTLGQGPEFLTYFQNEAQLEKSRLLSDRFSAERPKGSFSTLEIQRTEQGDSAMYLCASSLPLPVAGDGYNEQFFGPGTRLTVL.

The CDR3 sequence: CASSGFRGLGYTF. The CDR3 DNA reads as TGTGCCAGCAGTGGTTTCAGGGGTCTAGGCTACACCTTC. The chain recombines TRBV6-1 with TRBJ1-2; tentative D call: TRBD1 (6 bases). This CDR3 has 13 amino acids. Trimming stripped 4 bases from V and 8 bases from J, with 14 bases between. Germline-derived CDR1 and CDR2 are MNHNS and SASEGT.

This clone was detected only a few times. This sequence joins TRBV19 and TRBJ2-7, with D perhaps matching TRBD2 (5 bases). In germline, CDR1 is LNHDA, CDR2 SQIVND (reference sequence). The CDR3 sequence is 13 residues long. V was clipped by 4 bases and J by 3 bases, with 10 bases between them. The CDR3: CASSTQSGYEQYF. The CDR3 DNA follows: TGTGCCAGTAGTACACAGAGCGGCTACGAGCAGTACTTC.

The genes are TRBV7-8 and TRBJ1-1, with a possible D match to TRBD1 (6 bases). Germline CDR1 is SGHVS and CDR2 is FQNEAQ. The CDR3 contains 15 residues. Trimming shortened V by 5 bases and J by 7 bases, and 20 bases separated the two germline ends. The DNA for the CDR3 is TGTGCCAGCAGCCCTCTCGGGGGGGCGAAGGGTGAAGCTTTCTTT. This codes for CASSPLGGAKGEAFF.

This clone was counted between two and nine times. The CDR3 nucleotides read TGTGCCAGCAGGGGCCCTGCACTTCATCAGCCCCAGCATTTT. It is translated as CASRGPALHQPQHF. J is TRBJ1-5 and V is TRBV6-6; D gene ambiguous. This CDR3 is built from 14 residues. Trimming left V 6 bases short and J 5 bases short, with 14 bases between. In germline, CDR1 is MNHNY, CDR2 SVGAGI (reference sequence).

The chain uses TRBV6-6 and TRBJ2-4; TRBD1 is a possible D gene (6 bases). The CDR3 sequence is 12 residues long. The V and J ends lost 6 bases and 8 bases respectively, with 11 bases between them. Germline CDR1 reads MNHNY; CDR2 reads SVGAGI (reference sequence). CDR3 region: CASRQGTDIQYF. In nucleotides, the CDR3 is TGTGCCAGCAGACAGGGTACGGACATTCAGTACTTC.

Points on this clone: The same CDR3 can be traced to other DNA sequences in this sample. This chain connects TRBV18 to TRBJ1-1; 7 bases align to TRBD1. The germline V gene has CDR1 KGHSH and CDR2 LQKENI. J gave up 2 bases and V 2 bases, and 2 bases lay outside the gene matches. The length of the CDR3 is 14 residues. CDR3 region: CASSPRQGNTEAFF. The DNA of the CDR3 is TGTGCCAGCTCACCAAGACAGGGAAACACTGAAGCTTTCTTT.